The rows below give T cell receptor beta chains drawn from one sample of a study of T cell repertoires in cytomegalovirus infection. In TCRdb, the reads were re-called with MiXCR into one record per CDR3 protein. The repertoire holds some 800,000 distinct CDR3 sequences, with 25% to 30% as singletons. No cognate antigen is known for these TCRs. The specimen comprised cultured CD8+ T cells from PBMCs, sampled from culture after CMV antigen stimulation. These receptors were collected from a human donor in good health (CMV status not recorded). Some clones in this sample may be carry-over from other donors' samples. Both conserved end residues are trimmed from each CDR3. Each record gives: J gene, V gene, D gene, CDR3 protein. The D gene is left open where the match is weak.

TRBJ2-3,TRBV5-1,-,ASSLKGVFMDRTDTQY
TRBJ1-6,TRBV6-6,-,ASIYGHSLGNSPLH
TRBJ1-1,TRBV27,TRBD1,ASSFGQGGVEAF
TRBJ2-6,TRBV7-8,-,ASIQTSGANVLT
TRBJ2-2,TRBV6-6,TRBD2,ASSERGAQTGELF
TRBJ1-2,TRBV25-1,-,ASSDPGEGYT
TRBJ2-5,TRBV15,TRBD2,ATSKTGLAGLQETQY
TRBJ2-2,TRBV29-1,-,SVEDRPTGELF
TRBJ1-1,TRBV7-9,TRBD1,ASSPGTGALNTEAF
TRBJ2-2,TRBV7-8,-,ASSLEAGAGELF
TRBJ1-2,TRBV27,TRBD1,ASSSGTGIGGYT
TRBJ2-7,TRBV27,-,ASSRSRRLVGLYSYEQY
TRBJ2-1,TRBV5-1,TRBD2,ASSSGTSGVDEQF
TRBJ1-1,TRBV7-8,-,ASSLALRGRTEAF
TRBJ1-1,TRBV4-1,-,ASSPSPDLAEAF
TRBJ2-5,TRBV7-6,-,ASSLAPETQY
TRBJ1-2,TRBV19,TRBD1,ASIGTGYGYT
TRBJ1-1,TRBV2,TRBD1,ASSVISGGTLDTEAF
TRBJ2-2,TRBV11-3,-,ASSLEMSGELF
TRBJ1-4,TRBV6-2/TRBV6-3,-,ASRSDFATNEKLF
TRBJ1-5,TRBV27,-,ASSLSVPGRQPQH
TRBJ2-3,TRBV15,-,ATSRDVPMGAGVNTDTQY
TRBJ2-1,TRBV11-1,TRBD1,ASSSSPPEGGHAYNEQF
TRBJ1-2,TRBV27,TRBD1,ASKGTGINYGYT
TRBJ2-6,TRBV6-5,-,ASGGGHGWGSGANVLT
TRBJ2-2,TRBV29-1,-,SVEVPGYGELF
TRBJ1-2,TRBV2,-,ASTLGHANYGYT
TRBJ2-1,TRBV5-3,-,ASSPWKKSSYNEQF
TRBJ1-2,TRBV5-6,-,ASSLARSAGYT
TRBJ2-2,TRBV6-1,-,ASIRSGELF
TRBJ1-1,TRBV27,-,ASSLWMITEAF
TRBJ1-4,TRBV5-4,-,ASSLSEKGEKLF
TRBJ2-3,TRBV9,-,ASSVAGVGRDTQY
TRBJ2-3,TRBV12-3/TRBV12-4,-,ASSGGRDTQY
TRBJ2-7,TRBV7-9,TRBD2,ASSWGLDKSNAYEQY
TRBJ2-5,TRBV7-9,TRBD2,ASSFWTSGGVETQY
TRBJ1-2,TRBV4-3,TRBD1,ASSQAPGQQSYGYT
TRBJ2-1,TRBV7-9,-,ASSSASAYNEQF
TRBJ2-1,TRBV5-1,-,ASGTVPSSYNEQF
TRBJ1-2,TRBV6-1,-,ASVLPLGPQRNYGYT
TRBJ1-5,TRBV5-3,-,ASSHTGTGNQPQH
TRBJ1-2,TRBV27,TRBD1,ASSPTTGYDGYT
TRBJ1-3,TRBV7-6,-,ASSLRREDYIGGNTIY